The 29 T cell receptor beta chains below all came from one sample that was sequenced in a study of cytomegalovirus exposure and HLA in healthy donors. In the PCR, 60 Vbeta and 13 Jbeta primers were used. Measured with immunoSEQ multiplex PCR; TCRdb has only the in-frame clones, and not every one. In the table there are approximately 120,000 clones, approximately 73% of which are singletons. The material sequenced was PBMCs. The receptors here all came from a man between 60 and 75 years old in good health and CMV-seropositive.

CDR3 in DNA: TGTGCCTGGAGAGGGACAACGAGGGGTTCACCCCTCCACTTT. Translated: CAWRGTTRGSPLHF. V and J are TRBV30 and TRBJ1-6, with D maybe TRBD1 (6 bases). Between the trimmed V and J ends, which lost 3 bases and 9 bases, there was a span of 15 bases. Germline V CDR1 and CDR2: GTSNPN, SVGIG (reference sequence). CDR3 length: 14 amino acids. Together with reference TRBV30 and TRBJ1-6, the CDR3 gives the full variable domain: SQTIHQWPATLVQPVGSPLSLECTVEGTSNPNLYWYRQAAGRGLQLLFYSVGIGQISSEVPQNLSASRPQDRQFILSSKKLLLSDSGFYLCAWRGTTRGSPLHFGNGTRLTVT.

J is TRBJ2-7 and V is TRBV5-1; D possibly corresponds to TRBD2 (6 bases). Trimming removed 4 bases at V and 1 base at J, with 12 bases between. Germline CDR1 reads SGHRS; CDR2 reads YFSETQ. The CDR3 is made up of 14 amino acids. In nucleotides, the CDR3 is TGCGCCAGCAGCGGACTACGGCGATCCTACGAGCAGTACTTC. Protein: CASSGLRRSYEQYF.

The V and J genes are TRBV5-5 and TRBJ1-2, with D perhaps TRBD1 (6 bases). Germline V gene data show CDR1 as SGHKS and CDR2 as YYEKEE (reference sequence). The germline V and J ends were trimmed by 4 bases and 3 bases, with 16 bases remaining between them. The CDR3 covers 15 residues. The CDR3 nucleotides are TGTGCCAGCAGCCGGGATGGACAGACCTACTATGGCTACACCTTC. This sequence encodes CASSRDGQTYYGYTF.

This chain connects TRBV6-5 to TRBJ2-7; TRBD1 matches 9 bases. The CDR3 is 13 residues long. Trimming cost V 6 bases and J 5 bases; bases outside gene matches: 5. The germline V gene has CDR1 MNHEY and CDR2 SVGAGI. The CDR3 is CASRRQGVNEQYF. CDR3 in DNA: TGTGCCAGCAGAAGACAGGGGGTAAACGAGCAGTACTTC.

J is TRBJ2-2 and V is TRBV6-1, with D possibly TRBD1 on 6 matching bases. In germline, CDR1 is MNHNS, CDR2 SASEGT. The germline V and J ends were trimmed by 2 bases and 4 bases, with 14 bases remaining between them. The CDR3 runs 16 residues. The CDR3 region has the DNA TGTGCCAGCAGTGAAAAGACAGGCGGACGCACCGGGGAGCTGTTTTTT. It codes for CASSEKTGGRTGELFF.

The chain joins TRBV15 to TRBJ2-3; 10 bases fit TRBD2. This CDR3 is 17 amino acids long. V shed 0 bases and J 8 bases; nucleotides not matched to a gene: 11. Looked up from germline, CDR1 is LNHNV and CDR2 is YYDKDF (reference sequence). CDR3 bases: TGTGCCACCAGCAGAGATGTTGGACTAGCGGACCACGTTACGCAGTATTTT. Encoded protein: CATSRDVGLADHVTQYF.

The V call is TRBV7-3, the J call TRBJ2-2; D perhaps matches TRBD2 (7 bases). Germline-derived CDR1 and CDR2 are SGHTA and FQGTGA. The CDR3 length is 15 residues. Trimming removed 5 bases at V and 5 bases at J, with 15 bases between. The CDR3, as DNA: TGTGCCAGCAGCAAAAGAGGGGGGGCAACCGGGGAGCTGTTTTTT. Translated: CASSKRGGATGELFF.

This clone was detected only once. The V and J genes are TRBV6-6 and TRBJ2-5; 8 bases line up with TRBD2. Trimming removed 5 bases from V and 2 bases from J; junction bases left unmatched: 7. The CDR3 runs to 15 residues. Germline CDR1 reads MNHNY; CDR2 reads SVGAGI (reference sequence). The DNA of the CDR3 is TGTGCCAGCAGTAATAGCGGGGCACCGCAAGAGACCCAGTACTTC. Encoded protein: CASSNSGAPQETQYF.

V is TRBV2 and J is TRBJ1-6, with 8 bases lining up with TRBD1. In germline, CDR1 is SNHLY, CDR2 FYNNEI. Germline trimming cut 7 bases from V and 12 bases from J; bases unmatched to any gene: 8. The CDR3 covers 13 residues. CDR3 protein: CASTRGPRRPLHF. As DNA, the CDR3 is TGTGCCAGCACCAGGGGGCCCCGAAGACCCCTCCACTTT.

The CDR3 DNA reads as TGTGCCAGCAGCTTGGGATATGGGCACAATTCACCCCTCCACTTT. Protein product: CASSLGYGHNSPLHF. V and J are TRBV5-8 and TRBJ1-6; D not certain. V was clipped by 0 bases and J by 7 bases, with 11 bases between them. Per the germline V gene, CDR1 is SGHTS and CDR2 is YDEGEE. This CDR3 comprises 15 residues.

The chain joins TRBV18 to TRBJ2-6; 8 nucleotides align to TRBD1. Germline CDR1 KGHSH, CDR2 LQKENI. CDR3 length: 16 residues. With 3 bases clipped from V and 0 bases from J, the junction kept 1 base outside the gene matches. The CDR3 is CASSPTGGSGANVLTF. In nucleotides, the CDR3 is TGTGCCAGCTCACCCACAGGGGGCTCTGGGGCCAACGTCCTGACTTTC.

This clone was counted a few times. This chain uses TRBV10-3 with TRBJ1-6; D is unclear. This CDR3 spans 13 amino acids. CDR1 and CDR2 from the germline V gene are ENHRY and SYGVKD. V was clipped by 2 bases and J by 9 bases, with 8 bases between them. DNA of the CDR3: TGTGCCATCAGTGAGAGGGAGGGTTCACCCCTCCACTTT. The encoded protein is CAISEREGSPLHF.

This sequence joins TRBV7-3 and TRBJ2-3; tentative D call: TRBD2 (5 bases). CDR1 and CDR2 from the germline V gene are SGHTA and FQGTGA. The CDR3 has 13 residues. Between the trimmed V and J ends, which lost 5 bases and 5 bases, there was a span of 11 bases. CDR3 in amino acids: CASSRERGDTQYF. DNA of the CDR3: TGTGCCAGCAGCCGCGAACGGGGAGATACGCAGTATTTT.

This clone was counted between two and nine times. This chain connects TRBV4-1 to TRBJ2-5, with D perhaps TRBD2 (5 bases). The CDR3 contains 19 residues. V shed 1 base and J shed 3 bases, with 24 bases lying between them. CDR1 MGHRA and CDR2 YSYEKL come from the germline V gene. CDR3 sequence (DNA): TGCGCCAGCAGCCAAGGACGAGGTCCCCCAAGACTAATTGAAGAGACCCAGTACTTC. Translating it yields CASSQGRGPPRLIEETQYF.

The count of this clone is one. The chain uses TRBV28 and TRBJ1-6, with 11 positions matching TRBD1. The CDR3 totals 16 residues. The germline gives CDR1 MDHEN, CDR2 SYDVKM. Trimming removed 2 bases from V and 8 bases from J; junction bases left unmatched: 5. CDR3 region: CASSLRRDRGDSPLHF. CDR3 DNA: TGTGCCAGCAGTTTAAGGAGGGACAGGGGGGATTCACCCCTCCACTTT.

The chain has TRBV7-9 and TRBJ2-5; the D gene is possibly TRBD1 (6 bases). Trimming pared 1 base from V and 5 bases from J, leaving 11 bases between. Germline CDR1 reads SEHNR; CDR2 reads FQNEAQ (reference sequence). This CDR3 spans 14 amino acids. CDR3 DNA: TGTGCCAGCAGCTTAGTCACAGGGACGGAGACCCAGTACTTC. Translation gives CASSLVTGTETQYF.

The V and J genes are TRBV5-6 and TRBJ1-1; D is unresolved. The CDR3 runs 13 residues. Germline V gene lookup returns CDR1 SGHDT and CDR2 YYEEEE. V was trimmed by 5 bases and J by 7 bases, leaving 15 bases between them. CDR3 residues: CASSATPRGEAFF. In DNA, the CDR3 is TGTGCCAGCAGTGCTACTCCGCGAGGTGAAGCTTTCTTT. The whole variable domain, filled in from reference TRBV5-6 and TRBJ1-1, reads DAGVTQSPTHLIKTRGQQVTLRCSPKSGHDTVSWYQQALGQGPQFIFQYYEEEERQRGNFPDRFSGHQFPNYSSELNVNALLLGDSALYLCASSATPRGEAFFGQGTRLTVV.

V usage is TRBV30 and J usage is TRBJ2-6; D perhaps matches TRBD2 (5 bases). This CDR3 is built from 16 residues. Trimming cost V 0 bases and J 3 bases, with 12 bases left between them. Germline-derived CDR1 and CDR2 are GTSNPN and SVGIG (reference sequence). CDR3 bases: TGTGCCTGGAGTGTGCACGGGAATGGTGGGGCCAACGTCCTGACTTTC. Protein sequence: CAWSVHGNGGANVLTF.

V is TRBV5-4 and J is TRBJ1-2, with TRBD1 matching over 10 bases. CDR1 and CDR2 (germline): SGHNT, YYREEE (reference sequence). After removal of 7 bases from V and 8 bases from J, the junction contained 11 bases not matched to a gene. This CDR3 comprises 14 residues. The chain's CDR3 is CASRSGQGLDGYTF. The CDR3 bases are TGTGCCAGCCGATCGGGACAGGGGCTCGACGGCTACACCTTC.

The chain has TRBV5-1 and TRBJ2-2; 10 positions agree with TRBD1. Trimming took 4 bases from V and 2 from J; bases not matched to a gene: 2. This CDR3 is 15 amino acids long. Germline V gene sequence: CDR1 SGHRS, CDR2 YFSETQ. The CDR3 DNA reads as TGCGCCAGCAGCAGGACAGGGGGAAACACCGGGGAGCTGTTTTTT. Translated, it gives CASSRTGGNTGELFF.

The rearrangement joins TRBV27 to TRBJ1-5; D call uncertain. V was shortened by 3 bases and J by 3 bases, with 6 bases between the two germline ends. The germline CDR1 and CDR2 sequences are MNHEY and SMNVEV (reference sequence). This CDR3 has 13 amino acids. This CDR3 reads CASSFNFNQPQHF. DNA of the CDR3: TGTGCCAGCAGTTTCAACTTCAATCAGCCCCAGCATTTT.

This chain connects TRBV10-3 to TRBJ2-5; D is uncertain. V was clipped by 0 bases and J by 1 base, with 12 bases between them. This CDR3 is built from 16 residues. Germline loops: CDR1 ENHRY, CDR2 SYGVKD. This chain's CDR3 is CAISESISAAQETQYF. CDR3 nucleotides: TGTGCCATCAGTGAGTCGATTTCGGCGGCCCAAGAGACCCAGTACTTC.

The V call is TRBV19, the J call TRBJ2-3, with D unresolved. CDR1 is LNHDA and CDR2 is SQIVND in the germline V gene (reference sequence). The CDR3 is 14 residues long. Trimming removed 4 bases at V and 2 bases at J, with 10 bases between. The CDR3 bases are TGTGCCAGTAGTAGCGGATACCTCACAGATACGCAGTATTTT. Residues: CASSSGYLTDTQYF.

The chain links TRBV2 to TRBJ1-1, with 10 nucleotides matching TRBD1. Germline lookup yields CDR1 SNHLY and CDR2 FYNNEI. This CDR3 spans 16 amino acids. Losses at the gene ends were 5 bases for V and 4 bases for J; bases not matched to a gene: 10. CDR3 amino acids: CASSSGTGVVSTEAFF. CDR3 bases: TGTGCCAGCAGTTCCGGGACAGGGGTGGTAAGCACTGAAGCTTTCTTT.

The chain has TRBV19 and TRBJ2-3, with a possible D match to TRBD2 (6 bases). The CDR3 has 14 residues. Trimming cost V 3 bases and J 1 base, with 8 bases left between them. Germline V lookup: CDR1 LNHDA, CDR2 SQIVND (reference sequence). CDR3 protein: CASSIGTRTDTQYF. In DNA form, the CDR3 reads TGTGCCAGTAGTATCGGGACTCGCACAGATACGCAGTATTTT.

The chain links TRBV10-3 to TRBJ2-3; TRBD2 is a possible D gene (6 bases). Germline lookup yields CDR1 ENHRY and CDR2 SYGVKD. The ends were cut back, 6 bases at V and 7 bases at J, with 17 bases in the middle. This CDR3 is 14 amino acids long. The CDR3 sequence: CAISPGTQDNTQYF. DNA for the CDR3: TGTGCCATCAGCCCCGGGACTCAAGATAATACGCAGTATTTT.

The V gene is TRBV11-2, the J gene TRBJ2-1; the match to TRBD1 covers 8 bases. Germline CDR1 is SGHAT and CDR2 is FQNNGV. The CDR3 consists of 14 residues. J gave up 8 bases and V 0 bases, and 3 bases lay outside the gene matches. The CDR3 DNA sequence: TGTGCCAGCAGCTTAGAACAGGGGGTCCATGAGCAGTTCTTC. This gives the protein CASSLEQGVHEQFF.

The V and J genes are TRBV30 and TRBJ2-5; TRBD1 aligns across 10 bases. The DNA end is a closer match to TRBJ2-7, so the J assignment may be wrong. There are 13 residues in the CDR3. The germline V gene encodes CDR1 GTSNPN and CDR2 SVGIG (reference sequence). DNA of the CDR3: TGTGCCTGGGACAGGGGGCGCAGGGGCGAGCAGTACTTC. This sequence encodes CAWDRGRRGEQYF.

This clone was seen more than once but under ten times. The chain has TRBV7-2 and TRBJ1-5, with D maybe TRBD1 (6 bases). The CDR3 has 14 residues. CDR1 is SGHTA and CDR2 is FQGNSA in the germline V gene. The V end lost 5 bases, the J end lost 6 bases, and 14 bases lay between the germline ends. CDR3 DNA: TGTGCCAGCAGCCCACCTGGGGGCGTTCAGCCCCAGCATTTT. Protein product: CASSPPGGVQPQHF.